These 8 T cell receptor beta chains were all obtained from the same sample, sequenced in a study of tumor and adjacent non-tumor tissue in lung cancer. TCRbeta libraries were built with three rounds of nested PCR, modified from ARM-PCR. TCRdb redid the calling of the multiplex PCR reads with MiXCR, one entry per CDR3 protein. The sample consists of under 150,000 distinct CDR3 sequences, roughly 70% of them appearing once. RNA was extracted from bulk tissue without any cell sorting. The sequenced material came from lung tumor tissue. The origin of the receptors is a man in his fifties or sixties with small cell lung cancer.

This clonotype has a count of ten or more. The chain links TRBV5-5 to TRBJ2-6; tentative D call: TRBD1 (6 bases). Per germline, CDR1 SGHKS and CDR2 YYEKEE (reference sequence). V lost 5 bases and J 4 bases, leaving 13 bases between the germline ends. This CDR3 is 15 amino acids long. CDR3 residues: CASSYAGAGANVLTF. The CDR3 coding sequence is TGTGCCAGCAGTTACGCAGGGGCCGGGGCCAACGTCCTGACTTTC. Full variable domain (missing parts from reference TRBV5-5 and TRBJ2-6): DAGVTQSPTHLIKTRGQQVTLRCSPISGHKSVSWYQQVLGQGPQFIFQYYEKEERGRGNFPDRFSARQFPNYSSELNVNALLLGDSALYLCASSYAGAGANVLTFGAGSRLTVL.

A remark on this clonotype: A read error may be the cause here, since a much bigger clone is one base away. Written as DNA, the CDR3 is TGTGCCAGCAGTCCAATTCTTCGTGTCGGCGGTTTTGGAAACGCCATATATTTT. Protein sequence: CASSPILRVGGFGNAIYF. The rearrangement joins TRBV6-2 or TRBV6-3 to TRBJ1-3; D gene uncertain. Looked up from germline, CDR1 is MNHEY and CDR2 is SVGEGT. CDR3 length: 18 residues.

On this clonotype: This may stem from a read error, because a much larger clone lies one nucleotide away. This chain connects TRBV24-1 to TRBJ2-3, with D tentatively TRBD1 or TRBD2 (5 bases each). The CDR3 sequence is 16 residues long. Per germline, CDR1 KGHDR and CDR2 SFDVKD. Trimming cost V 3 bases and J 2 bases, with 14 bases left between them. This CDR3 is CATSDVRDANTDTQYF. The CDR3 DNA sequence: TGTGCCACCAGTGATGTCCGGGACGCTAACACAGATACGCAGTATTTT.

Note on this clonotype: A read error is likely, as this CDR3 ends without the conserved phenylalanine or tryptophan. The J gene is TRBJ2-1, the V gene TRBV11-2, with a tentative D call TRBD2 (5 bases). The germline CDR1 and CDR2 sequences are SGHAT and FQNNGV. CDR3 size: 12 residues. Trimming removed 5 bases from V and 12 bases from J, with 14 bases in between. This CDR3 is CASSLSLRAQFS. CDR3 DNA sequence: TGTGCCAGCAGCCTGAGTCTGCGGGCGCAGTTCTCC.

In regard to this clonotype: An end of the junction does not agree with germline; a read error may underlie this. The V call is TRBV20-1, the J call TRBJ1-2; 9 nucleotides agree with TRBD1. Germline assignment: CDR1 DFQATT and CDR2 SNEGSKA (reference sequence). The CDR3 has 14 residues. CDR3 region: CSARDRVLGFGHTF. CDR3 DNA: TGCAGCGCTAGGGACAGGGTATTGGGGTTTGGCCACACCTTC.

The chain recombines TRBV12-3 or TRBV12-4 with TRBJ1-1; D ambiguous. The CDR3 totals 14 residues. Trimming pared 3 bases from V and 1 base from J, leaving 9 bases between. The CDR3 is CASSFFLWNTEAFF. The CDR3 nucleotides are TGTGCCAGCAGTTTCTTCCTGTGGAACACTGAAGCTTTCTTT.

As regards this clonotype: The junction and the germline gene differ at one end; a read error may be behind it. V and J are TRBV11-2 and TRBJ2-7; the D is unclear. The CDR3 contains 13 residues. Germline CDR1 SGHAT, CDR2 FQNNGV. The CDR3 DNA is TGTGCCAGCAACTCTACTGTATCCAACGAGCGGTACTTC. Protein: CASNSTVSNERYF.

This clonotype occurred many times. This chain joins TRBV29-1 and TRBJ1-2; D remains ambiguous. CDR1 and CDR2 from the germline V gene are SQVTM and ANQGSEA. The CDR3 is 12 amino acids. V was trimmed by 7 bases and J by 6 bases, leaving 15 bases between them. CDR3 coding DNA: TGCAGCGGTTACCGGGAGTCCGATGGCTACACCTTC. Encoded protein: CSGYRESDGYTF.